The 31 T cell receptor beta chains below were found in one sample sequenced in a study of T cells in Graves' hyperthyroidism and ophthalmopathy (dated by TCRdb to about 2019). The method behind the library was multiplex PCR. Sequencing took place on an Illumina HiSeq 2000. The TCR beta CDR3 regions were amplified from RNA transcripts. The TCR CDR3 was subjected to a first round of RT-PCR using the HTBI primer set and the Qiagen OneStep RT-PCR kit. Using fastp trimming at Q25 and MiXCR clonotype assembly, TCRdb reanalyzed the public sequencing data and kept in-frame beta chains. Entries are consolidated by CDR3 protein sequence, retaining the most common genes and DNA. For this sample there are more than 300,000 distinct CDR3 sequences; 18% appear just once. The ten largest clones represent around two fifths of the sample. What was sequenced was blood. The receptors were gathered from a man younger than 30 with Graves' ophthalmopathy.

This clonotype was seen a few times. J is TRBJ2-3 and V is TRBV20-1, with 8 bases identical to TRBD1. J lost 0 bases, V lost 4 bases, and 6 bases had no gene match. CDR3 size: 15 residues. The germline gives CDR1 DFQATT, CDR2 SNEGSKA (reference sequence). The CDR3 loop reads CSATGGALSTDTQYF. The CDR3 DNA sequence: TGCAGTGCTACAGGGGGCGCACTTAGCACAGATACGCAGTATTTT.

The rearrangement links TRBV6-1 to TRBJ2-7; D gene uncertain. Trimming removed 5 bases from V and 3 bases from J, with 8 bases in between. The CDR3 extends over 12 amino acids. Germline V gene lookup returns CDR1 MNHNS and CDR2 SASEGT. CDR3 in amino acids: CASSPLFYEQYF. In nucleotides, the CDR3 is TGTGCCAGCAGTCCACTTTTCTACGAGCAGTACTTC.

In its sample, this clonotype was seen many times. This rearrangement joins TRBV20-1 to TRBJ2-1; no clear D gene. The germline CDR1 and CDR2 sequences are DFQATT and SNEGSKA (reference sequence). V lost 1 base and J 7 bases, leaving 11 bases between the germline ends. This CDR3 contains 13 residues. The CDR3 sequence is CSARATGRNEQFF. Written as DNA, the CDR3 is TGCAGTGCTAGAGCCACTGGTAGGAATGAGCAGTTCTTC.

Many counts were recorded for this clonotype. This chain uses TRBV6-1 with TRBJ1-1, with D maybe TRBD1 (6 bases). Germline CDR1 is MNHNS and CDR2 is SASEGT. This CDR3 is 17 amino acids long. V gave up 11 bases and J gave up 0 bases, with 25 bases separating them. CDR3 in amino acids: CACKGEGRLLMNTEAFF. Here the CDR3 DNA reads TGTGCCTGCAAGGGGGAAGGGAGACTGTTGATGAACACTGAAGCTTTCTTT.

This clonotype has only a few counts. The chain joins TRBV6-1 to TRBJ2-4; D might be TRBD1 (6 bases). The V end lost 5 bases, the J end lost 4 bases, and 12 bases lay between the germline ends. Germline CDR1 is MNHNS and CDR2 is SASEGT. This CDR3 comprises 14 residues. The CDR3 sequence is CASSQDSYKNIQYF. CDR3 DNA sequence: TGTGCCAGCAGTCAGGACAGTTATAAAAACATTCAGTACTTC.

This clonotype was detected many times. V is TRBV12-3 or TRBV12-4 and J is TRBJ2-5, with TRBD2 as a possible D gene (6 bases). V gave up 2 bases and J gave up 1 base, with 20 bases separating them. The CDR3 runs to 18 residues. In nucleotides, the CDR3 is TGTGCCAGCAGTTTAAGTAGAGGACGGGAGAATTCCCAAGAGACCCAGTACTTC. Amino acid sequence: CASSLSRGRENSQETQYF.

The genes are TRBV7-9 and TRBJ1-1; D may be TRBD1 (5 bases). Looked up from germline, CDR1 is SEHNR and CDR2 is FQNEAQ (reference sequence). V lost 3 bases and J lost 10, with 12 bases in between. The CDR3 runs to 12 residues. CDR3 amino acids: CASSLGTGGAFF. CDR3 nucleotide sequence: TGTGCCAGCAGCTTGGGGACTGGGGGAGCTTTCTTT. The full variable domain, completed using reference TRBV7-9 and TRBJ1-1, is DTGVSQNPRHKITKRGQNVTFRCDPISEHNRLYWYRQTLGQGPEFLTYFQNEAQLEKSRLLSDRFSAERPKGSFSTLEIQRTEQGDSAMYLCASSLGTGGAFFGQGTRLTVV.

This clonotype appeared a few times. One end of the junction is discordant with germline, which a read error may explain. The CDR3 is CASSLGVGEQFF. The CDR3, as DNA: TGTGCCAGCAGTTTGGGGGTAGGTGAGCAGTTCTTC. The J gene is TRBJ2-1, the V gene TRBV5-6; the D call may be TRBD1 or TRBD2 (5 bases each). CDR1 SGHDT and CDR2 YYEEEE come from the germline V gene. The CDR3 has 12 amino acids.

V is TRBV27 and J is TRBJ1-6, with 8 bases matching TRBD1. Germline CDR1 reads MNHEY; CDR2 reads SMNVEV (reference sequence). The CDR3 spans 15 residues. The trim removed 5 bases at V and 10 bases at J, leaving 10 bases unmatched. The CDR3: CASSPAGGLSSPLHF. For the CDR3, the DNA is TGTGCCAGCAGTCCCGCAGGGGGCCTTAGCTCACCCCTCCACTTT.

This clonotype was seen more than once but under ten times. The rearrangement links TRBV24-1 to TRBJ2-2; 7 bases map to TRBD2. Looked up from germline, CDR1 is KGHDR and CDR2 is SFDVKD. CDR3 length: 17 amino acids. J lost 1 base, V lost 2 bases, and 6 bases had no gene match. The CDR3, as DNA: TGTGCCACCAGTGATTCAATTGGCGGGGGGAACACCGGGGAGCTGTTTTTT. It encodes CATSDSIGGGNTGELFF.

At least ten counts were recorded for this clonotype. In DNA, the CDR3 is TGTGCCAGCAGCCCTCTACAGGGGGGCACCGGGGAGCTGTTTTTT. Protein product: CASSPLQGGTGELFF. The V gene is TRBV7-6, the J gene TRBJ2-2, with 8 bases that match TRBD1. Germline CDR1 reads SGHVS; CDR2 reads FNYEAQ. The V segment lost 5 bases and the J segment 4 bases; nucleotides outside the gene matches: 6. The length of the CDR3 is 15 residues.

This clonotype has a count of ten or more. The chain employs TRBV7-8 and TRBJ2-5; D is unresolved. Germline-derived CDR1 and CDR2 are SGHVS and FQNEAQ. Trimming removed 2 bases from V and 2 bases from J, with 6 bases in between. CDR3 length: 13 amino acids. The chain's CDR3 is CASSLRFQETQYF. The DNA for the CDR3 is TGTGCCAGCAGCTTACGGTTTCAAGAGACCCAGTACTTC.

V gene TRBV5-1 combines with J gene TRBJ1-5; D is perhaps TRBD1 (5 bases). Trimming left V 2 bases short and J 8 bases short, with 11 bases between. CDR3 length: 13 residues. Looked up from germline, CDR1 is SGHRS and CDR2 is YFSETQ. The CDR3 loop is CASSLSGKEPQHF. DNA of the CDR3: TGCGCCAGCAGCTTATCAGGGAAGGAGCCCCAGCATTTT.

This clonotype was found many times. This chain links TRBV3-1 with TRBJ2-3, with 10 bases matching TRBD2. The V gene end was trimmed by 2 bases and the J gene end by 2 bases; junction bases not matched to a gene: 4. Germline-derived CDR1 and CDR2 are LGHDT and YNNKEL (reference sequence). CDR3 length: 16 amino acids. The CDR3 sequence: CASSQSLAGATDTQYF. For the CDR3, the DNA is TGTGCCAGCAGCCAATCCCTAGCGGGAGCCACAGATACGCAGTATTTT.

This clonotype was picked up many times. CDR3 sequence: CASSLTGARADTQYF. In DNA, the CDR3 is TGTGCCAGCAGTCTAACAGGGGCAAGGGCAGATACGCAGTATTTT. The genes are TRBV12-3 or TRBV12-4 and TRBJ2-3; TRBD1 matches 7 bases. The CDR3 loop spans 15 amino acids. Trimming at V came to 5 bases and at J to 4 bases, leaving 9 bases not matched to a gene.

CDR3 sequence (DNA): TGTGCCAGCAGTTTACGGGGGGGCTTCTATGGCTACACCTTC. Translation: CASSLRGGFYGYTF. The V gene is TRBV27, the J gene TRBJ1-2, with D possibly being TRBD1 (6 bases). This CDR3 is 14 amino acids long. Between the trimmed V and J ends, which lost 2 bases and 4 bases, there was a span of 11 bases. Germline loops: CDR1 MNHEY, CDR2 SMNVEV (reference sequence).

The chain carries TRBV7-3 and TRBJ1-1, with D uncertain. V lost 5 bases and J lost 4, with 11 bases in between. This CDR3 is built from 13 residues. In germline, CDR1 is SGHTA, CDR2 FQGTGA. CDR3 residues: CASSVPGGTEAFF. The CDR3 bases are TGTGCCAGCAGCGTCCCGGGAGGCACTGAAGCTTTCTTT.

This chain uses TRBV19 with TRBJ1-6; maybe TRBD1 (6 bases). V lost 4 bases, J lost 7 bases, and 14 bases lay in between. CDR3 length equals 15 residues. CDR1 and CDR2 (germline): LNHDA, SQIVND (reference sequence). CDR3 sequence: CASSTGVERNSPLHF. In DNA, the CDR3 is TGTGCCAGTAGTACAGGGGTGGAAAGAAATTCACCCCTCCACTTT. Full variable domain (remainder filled in from reference TRBV19 and TRBJ1-6): DGGITQSPKYLFRKEGQNVTLSCEQNLNHDAMYWYRQDPGQGLRLIYYSQIVNDFQKGDIAEGYSVSREKKESFPLTVTSAQKNPTAFYLCASSTGVERNSPLHFGNGTRLTVT.

This clonotype was seen many times. This chain uses TRBV20-1 with TRBJ2-1, with TRBD2 matching 8 bases. The J segment lost 8 bases and the V segment lost 3 bases, leaving 6 bases of the junction unmatched. Germline V lookup: CDR1 DFQATT, CDR2 SNEGSKA (reference sequence). CDR3 length: 13 residues. CDR3 sequence: CSASRPGGDEQFF. CDR3 DNA sequence: TGCAGTGCTAGCAGACCCGGGGGGGATGAGCAGTTCTTC.

This clonotype came up many times. The chain combines TRBV6-1 with TRBJ1-2; the D is unclear. CDR3 length: 15 amino acids. Germline V lookup: CDR1 MNHNS, CDR2 SASEGT. The V end lost 3 bases, the J end lost 0 bases, and 11 bases lay between the germline ends. The CDR3 DNA reads TGTGCCAGCAGTGAGGGGTTGGCGACTAACTATGGCTACACCTTC. It translates to CASSEGLATNYGYTF.

The rearrangement links TRBV11-2 to TRBJ2-2; TRBD1 matches at 7 bases. The junction had 16 bases not matched to a gene; V was cut back by 5 bases and J by 7 bases. CDR3 length equals 17 residues. CDR1 SGHAT and CDR2 FQNNGV come from the germline V gene. The CDR3 spells CASSHHYLNRGSGELFF. CDR3 coding DNA: TGTGCCAGCAGCCACCATTATCTAAACAGGGGTAGCGGGGAGCTGTTTTTT.

This clonotype was counted ten times or more. V usage is TRBV27 and J usage is TRBJ2-7; weak D call: TRBD1 (7 bases). V was trimmed by 6 bases and J by 5 bases, leaving 17 bases between them. Per the germline V gene, CDR1 is MNHEY and CDR2 is SMNVEV (reference sequence). This CDR3 contains 14 residues. CDR3 bases: TGTGCCAGCAGGGGGGGCGCCGACAGGGACGAGCAGTACTTC. Its protein is CASRGGADRDEQYF.

There are many counts of this clonotype. The genes are TRBV11-2 and TRBJ2-1, with a weak D call TRBD2 (5 bases). Germline V gene lookup returns CDR1 SGHAT and CDR2 FQNNGV. This CDR3 contains 16 residues. V was trimmed by 4 bases and J by 4 bases, leaving 17 bases between them. CDR3 residues: CASSWSAGNTYNEQFF. The CDR3 DNA follows: TGTGCCAGCAGCTGGTCGGCGGGCAATACGTACAATGAGCAGTTCTTC.

This clonotype was found many times. The chain recombines TRBV3-1 with TRBJ1-2; D may be TRBD1 (6 bases). Trimming cost V 1 base and J 6 bases, with 12 bases left between them. CDR3 length: 14 amino acids. CDR1 is LGHDT and CDR2 is YNNKEL in the germline V gene (reference sequence). The DNA for the CDR3 is TGTGCCAGCAGCCAAGTTAAGGCAGGGGATGGCTACACCTTC. Translated: CASSQVKAGDGYTF.

This chain connects TRBV20-1 to TRBJ2-2, with 10 bases matching TRBD2. V shed 6 bases, J shed 3 bases, and the junction held 7 bases outside the gene matches. CDR3 size: 15 residues. Germline V gene lookup returns CDR1 DFQATT and CDR2 SNEGSKA (reference sequence). This CDR3 reads CSAGLAGAYTGELFF. In nucleotides, the CDR3 is TGCAGTGCGGGGCTAGCGGGGGCCTACACCGGGGAGCTGTTTTTT.

In this sample, this clonotype turned up a few times. V usage is TRBV5-1 and J usage is TRBJ2-4; 7 nucleotides match TRBD2. The CDR3 loop spans 16 amino acids. Looked up from germline, CDR1 is SGHRS and CDR2 is YFSETQ. V trimming: 2 bases; J trimming: 8 bases; junction bases outside the gene matches: 13. The CDR3 coding sequence is TGCGCCAGCAGCTTTAGGCTGGGCGGGGCGGGGGACATTCAGTACTTC. Its translation is CASSFRLGGAGDIQYF.

This clonotype was observed at least ten times. The genes are TRBV7-3 and TRBJ2-3; 10 bases agree with TRBD2. J gave up 2 bases and V 5 bases, and 7 bases lay outside the gene matches. The CDR3 has 16 amino acids. The germline CDR1 and CDR2 sequences are SGHTA and FQGTGA. CDR3 in DNA: TGTGCCAGCAGCCTATTTCTAGCGGGGGACACAGATACGCAGTATTTT. It specifies CASSLFLAGDTDTQYF.

This chain's CDR3 is CASSLDRSATNEKLFF. DNA for the CDR3: TGTGCCAGCAGCTTGGACAGATCCGCAACTAATGAAAAACTGTTTTTT. This rearrangement joins TRBV5-4 to TRBJ1-4; D is uncertain. CDR3 size: 16 residues. CDR1 and CDR2 (germline): SGHNT, YYREEE (reference sequence). V gave up 0 bases and J gave up 0 bases, with 9 bases separating them.

In its sample, this clonotype was seen many times. This chain uses TRBV7-2 with TRBJ1-2, with D unclear. Germline values: CDR1 SGHTA, CDR2 FQGNSA. The CDR3 totals 14 residues. Trimming removed 5 bases at V and 0 bases at J, with 10 bases between. CDR3 sequence: CASSPAGANYGYTF. The DNA for the CDR3 is TGTGCCAGCAGCCCCGCCGGCGCTAACTATGGCTACACCTTC.

In its sample, this clonotype was seen many times. The chain recombines TRBV3-1 with TRBJ2-1; D call uncertain. Trimming pared 5 bases from V and 7 bases from J, leaving 9 bases between. Germline CDR1 LGHDT, CDR2 YNNKEL (reference sequence). The CDR3 extends over 12 amino acids. The CDR3 reads CASSYGPNEQFF. DNA for the CDR3: TGTGCCAGCAGCTATGGACCTAATGAGCAGTTCTTC.

This clonotype was observed a few times. The chain carries TRBV12-3 or TRBV12-4 and TRBJ2-2, with 11 nucleotides matching TRBD1. J gave up 4 bases and V 10 bases, and 5 bases lay outside the gene matches. The CDR3 loop spans 14 amino acids. For the CDR3, the DNA is TGTGCCACCACCGGGACAGGGGGCACCGGGGAGCTGTTTTTT. It specifies CATTGTGGTGELFF.